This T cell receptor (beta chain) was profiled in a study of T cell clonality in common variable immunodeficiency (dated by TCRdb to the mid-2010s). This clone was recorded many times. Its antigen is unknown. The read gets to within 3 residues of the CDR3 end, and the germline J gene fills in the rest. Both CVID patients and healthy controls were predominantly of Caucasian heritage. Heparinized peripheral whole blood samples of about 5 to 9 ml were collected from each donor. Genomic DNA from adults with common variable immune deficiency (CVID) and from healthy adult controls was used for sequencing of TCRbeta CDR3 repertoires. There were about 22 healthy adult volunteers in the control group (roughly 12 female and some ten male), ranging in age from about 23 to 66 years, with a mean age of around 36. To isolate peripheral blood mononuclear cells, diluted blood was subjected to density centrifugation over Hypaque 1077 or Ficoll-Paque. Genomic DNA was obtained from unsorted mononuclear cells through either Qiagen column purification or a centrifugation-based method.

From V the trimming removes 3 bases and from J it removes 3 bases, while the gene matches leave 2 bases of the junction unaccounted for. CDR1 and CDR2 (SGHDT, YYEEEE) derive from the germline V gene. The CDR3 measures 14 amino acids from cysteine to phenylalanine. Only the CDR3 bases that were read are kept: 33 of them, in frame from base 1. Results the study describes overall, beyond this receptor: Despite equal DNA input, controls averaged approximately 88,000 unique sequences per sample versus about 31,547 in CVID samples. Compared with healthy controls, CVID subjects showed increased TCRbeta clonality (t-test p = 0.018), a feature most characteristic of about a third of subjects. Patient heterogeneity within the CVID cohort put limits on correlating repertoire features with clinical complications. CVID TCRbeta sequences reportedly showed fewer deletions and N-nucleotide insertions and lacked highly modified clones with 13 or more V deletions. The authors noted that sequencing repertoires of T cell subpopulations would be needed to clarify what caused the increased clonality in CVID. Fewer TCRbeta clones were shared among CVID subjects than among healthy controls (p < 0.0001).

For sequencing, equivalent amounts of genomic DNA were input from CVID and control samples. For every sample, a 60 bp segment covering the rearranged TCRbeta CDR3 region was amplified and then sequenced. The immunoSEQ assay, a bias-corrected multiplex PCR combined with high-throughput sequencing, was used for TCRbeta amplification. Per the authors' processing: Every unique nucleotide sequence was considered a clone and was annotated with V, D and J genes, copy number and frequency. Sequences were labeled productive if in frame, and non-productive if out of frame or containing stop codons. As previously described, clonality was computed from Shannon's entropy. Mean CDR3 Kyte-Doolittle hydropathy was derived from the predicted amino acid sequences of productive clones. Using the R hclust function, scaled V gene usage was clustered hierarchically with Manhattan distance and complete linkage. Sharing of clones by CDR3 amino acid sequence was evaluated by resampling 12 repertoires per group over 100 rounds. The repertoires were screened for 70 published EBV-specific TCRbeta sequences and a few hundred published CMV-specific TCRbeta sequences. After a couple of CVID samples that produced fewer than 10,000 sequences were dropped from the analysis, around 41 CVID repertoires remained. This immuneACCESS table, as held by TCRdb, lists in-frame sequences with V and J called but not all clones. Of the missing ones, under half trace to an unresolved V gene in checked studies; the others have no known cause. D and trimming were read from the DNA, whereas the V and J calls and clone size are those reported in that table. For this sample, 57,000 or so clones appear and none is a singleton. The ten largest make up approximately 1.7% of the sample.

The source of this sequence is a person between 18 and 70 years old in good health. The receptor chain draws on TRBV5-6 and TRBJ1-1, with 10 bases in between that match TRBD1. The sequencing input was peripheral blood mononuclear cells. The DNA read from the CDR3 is TGTGCCAGCAGCTACGGACAGGGGGACACTGAA. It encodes CASSYGQGDTE. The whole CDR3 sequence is CASSYGQGDTEAFF.